The 15 T cell receptor beta chains listed next were all sequenced from one sample in a study of T cell responses to AZD1222 COVID-19 vaccine. The protocol was immunoSEQ multiplex PCR, while the TCRdb copy is restricted to in-frame clones and leaves out a portion. The sample lists about 56,000 clones, over 75% occurring once. The starting material was peripheral blood, obtained on day 0 of AZD1222 vaccination. The receptor source for this set is an adult in good health.

The rearrangement uses TRBV28 and TRBJ1-5; the D is unclear. Germline V gene data show CDR1 as MDHEN and CDR2 as SYDVKM. This CDR3 contains 13 residues. V gave up 3 bases and J gave up 2 bases, with 5 bases separating them. This CDR3 is CASSLSGNQPQHF. In DNA, the CDR3 is TGTGCCAGCAGTTTGTCTGGCAATCAGCCCCAGCATTTT.

CDR3 nucleotide sequence: TGTGCCAGCAGCATCACGAAAATCCGGGGGCAGGGACCTTATGGCTACACCTTC. Translation: CASSITKIRGQGPYGYTF. The gene calls are TRBV6-4 and TRBJ1-2; TRBD1 might be the D (6 bases). The CDR3 spans 18 residues. Germline CDR1 and CDR2: MRHNA and SNTAGT. Trimming took 6 bases from V and 5 from J, leaving 28 bases between them.

This clone was seen only a few times. This chain connects TRBV6-5 to TRBJ1-6, with 10 bases fitting TRBD1. Trimming at V came to 0 bases and at J to 6 bases, leaving 2 bases not matched to a gene. The CDR3 covers 16 residues. Germline V gene sequence: CDR1 MNHEY, CDR2 SVGAGI. CDR3 amino acids: CASSYSWDRGNSPLHF. CDR3 bases: TGTGCCAGCAGTTACTCTTGGGACAGGGGTAATTCACCCCTCCACTTT.

This clone was observed once. The chain is built from TRBV4-1 and TRBJ2-1; the match to TRBD1 covers 9 bases. The CDR3 covers 15 residues. Looked up from germline, CDR1 is MGHRA and CDR2 is YSYEKL. The V gene end was trimmed by 1 base and the J gene end by 8 bases; junction bases not matched to a gene: 6. CDR3 in amino acids: CASSQGGTGWDEQFF. The CDR3 DNA sequence: TGCGCCAGCAGCCAAGGTGGGACAGGGTGGGATGAGCAGTTCTTC.

The rearrangement links TRBV5-6 to TRBJ1-5; TRBD1 matches at 7 bases. The CDR3 length is 15 residues. Germline loops: CDR1 SGHDT, CDR2 YYEEEE. The V segment lost 4 bases and the J segment 4 bases; nucleotides outside the gene matches: 8. CDR3 protein: CASSGGTGANQPQHF. Here the CDR3 DNA reads TGTGCCAGCAGCGGAGGAACAGGGGCGAATCAGCCCCAGCATTTT.

This chain uses TRBV19 with TRBJ2-7; D unresolved. Trimming took off 3 bases at V and 3 bases at J, with 9 bases between the two ends. Germline CDR1 is LNHDA and CDR2 is SQIVND (reference sequence). The CDR3 covers 13 residues. CDR3 bases: TGTGCCAGTAGTATCCAGGAGAGCTACGAGCAGTACTTC. Encoded protein: CASSIQESYEQYF.

This clone was seen a few times. The V and J genes are TRBV7-6 and TRBJ2-5; 9 bases match TRBD1. V dropped 1 base and J dropped 5; count of bases not matched to a gene: 5. The CDR3 extends over 15 amino acids. CDR1 is SGHVS, CDR2 FNYEAQ, per germline. CDR3 sequence reads: CASSLVRDRDETQYF. The CDR3 region has the DNA TGTGCCAGCAGCTTAGTCCGGGACAGGGATGAGACCCAGTACTTC.

The chain combines TRBV4-1 with TRBJ1-2; the D gene is possibly TRBD1 (6 bases). Germline V CDR1 and CDR2: MGHRA, YSYEKL. The V end lost 0 bases, the J end lost 1 base, and 9 bases lay between the germline ends. The CDR3 spans 15 residues. Here the CDR3 DNA reads TGCGCCAGCAGCCAAGAACAGGGTCGTAACTATGGCTACACCTTC. This codes for CASSQEQGRNYGYTF.

The chain combines TRBV21-1 with TRBJ2-1; the D call TRBD1 from the table was never checked on the DNA. TRBV21-1 is flagged as a pseudogene. The CDR3 has 18 residues. This chain's CDR3 is CASSKHRKGAVDHNEQFF. CDR3 in DNA: TGTGCCAGCAGCAAACATAGAAAGGGGGCGGTGGACCACAATGAGCAGTTCTTC.

Only a few counts were recorded for this clone. V gene TRBV18 combines with J gene TRBJ1-3; TRBD1 matches at 8 bases. This CDR3 contains 16 residues. The germline V gene has CDR1 KGHSH and CDR2 LQKENI. V lost 5 bases, J lost 0 bases, and 6 bases stayed unmatched. DNA for the CDR3: TGTGCCAGCTCATCGACAGGGGCCGACTCTGGAAACACCATATATTTT. This gives the protein CASSSTGADSGNTIYF.

The V gene is TRBV2, the J gene TRBJ1-4; no clear D gene. CDR1 is SNHLY and CDR2 is FYNNEI in the germline V gene. The CDR3 sequence is 16 residues long. V lost 6 bases and J lost 0, with 14 bases in between. DNA of the CDR3: TGTGCCAGCAGGTTCAGCCGAACTGCAACTAATGAAAAACTGTTTTTT. This sequence encodes CASRFSRTATNEKLFF.

The rearrangement joins TRBV5-1 to TRBJ2-7; 8 bases are shared with TRBD1. Trimming took 3 bases from V and 3 from J; bases not matched to a gene: 5. Germline-derived CDR1 and CDR2 are SGHRS and YFSETQ. The CDR3 totals 14 residues. The DNA of the CDR3 is TGCGCCAGCAGCTCCCCCGGGACAGGCTACGAGCAGTACTTC. It is translated as CASSSPGTGYEQYF. The full variable domain, rest sourced from reference TRBV5-1 and TRBJ2-7, is KAGVTQTPRYLIKTRGQQVTLSCSPISGHRSVSWYQQTPGQGLQFLFEYFSETQRNKGNFPGRFSGRQFSNSRSEMNVSTLELGDSALYLCASSSPGTGYEQYFGPGTRLTVT.

This chain links TRBV21-1 with TRBJ1-3. TRBV21-1 is flagged as a pseudogene. The CDR3 extends over 18 amino acids. The CDR3 spells CASSLWEEGPGNGNTIYF. CDR3 DNA sequence: TGTGCCAGCAGCTTATGGGAGGAGGGCCCAGGAAATGGAAACACCATATATTTT.

The rearrangement links TRBV27 to TRBJ2-3; 8 bases are a match to TRBD1. Unmatched junction bases numbered 7, after V lost 0 bases and J lost 2 bases. The V gene's germline CDR1 is MNHEY and CDR2 SMNVEV (reference sequence). This CDR3 is built from 17 residues. The CDR3 protein is CASSLSPTGAFTDTQYF. The CDR3 coding sequence is TGTGCCAGCAGTTTATCACCGACAGGGGCGTTCACAGATACGCAGTATTTT.

The rearrangement joins TRBV6-1 to TRBJ1-2; perhaps TRBD1 as D (5 bases). The CDR3 extends over 14 amino acids. V gave up 2 bases and J gave up 5 bases, with 12 bases separating them. Germline values: CDR1 MNHNS, CDR2 SASEGT. Here the CDR3 DNA reads TGTGCCAGCAGTGAATGGGGGATGGGGTATGGCTACACCTTC. It specifies CASSEWGMGYGYTF.